The table lists the clone carrying this T cell receptor (beta chain) with many counts. The data originate from a study of spatial heterogeneity in lung cancer. TCRdb re-called the 5' RACE reads through MiXCR, storing one row per CDR3 protein. The sample has approximately 7,000 distinct CDR3 sequences, about 3.9% seen once. Time point of the sample: sample taken at primary tumor resection. Material for sequencing was whole RNA from tumor, nontumor lung or frozen PBMC, left unsorted. V was pared by 6 bases and J by 8 bases, with 8 bases between. The germline CDR1 and CDR2 sequences are SNHLY and FYNNEI. This CDR3 comprises 11 residues.

Here the sequenced sample was normal lung tissue next to the tumor, taken at surgery. The TCR sequence derives from a female donor with early-stage non-small cell lung cancer. The genes are TRBV2 and TRBJ2-1; no definite D call. The DNA for the CDR3 is TGTGCCAGCAGAAGTAGAGATGAGCAGTTCTTC. Translated: CASRSRDEQFF.